This T cell receptor beta chain comes out of a study of Graves' ophthalmopathy and Graves' hyperthyroidism. Broader study findings: Among thyroid clonotypes expanded above 0.001 frequency, most also appeared in blood.

V lost 4 bases and J lost 7, with 14 bases in between. The CDR3 loop spans 13 amino acids. Looked up from germline, CDR1 is SQVTM and CDR2 is ANQGSEA. RNA transcripts were the template, and TCR beta CDR3 regions were amplified from them. HTBI primers were employed in first-round RT-PCR, then a second-round multiplex PCR followed. Each CDR3 protein is one row after TCRdb ran MiXCR on the multiplex PCR reads. This sample has about 1.1 million distinct CDR3 sequences, with about two fifths found just once. This clonotype has more than one count but fewer than ten. Antigen: not known. The TCR sequence derives from an adult man with Graves' hyperthyroidism. The V gene is TRBV29-1, the J gene TRBJ1-5; D is ambiguous. The sequenced sample consisted of peripheral blood or thyroid tissue (not recorded which). The CDR3 sequence: CSVGFDGRQPQHF. The CDR3 DNA reads TGCAGCGTTGGGTTCGACGGTAGGCAGCCCCAGCATTTT.